This TCR beta chain derives from a study of cytomegalovirus exposure and HLA in healthy donors. With respect to this clone: Its target is not known.

CDR1 is MNHEY and CDR2 is SVGAGI in the germline V gene. Trimming took 2 bases from V and 3 from J, leaving 12 bases between them. The CDR3 totals 15 residues. The study's findings and limits: The presence/absence work took it that sequencing depth was about the same across donors. Prior analysis indicated that the majority of TCR beta V segments exhibited productivity approximately 90% or approximately 30% of the time.

It was with 60 Vbeta and 13 Jbeta primers that the PCR ran. As processed by the authors: In a later analysis, approximately 80 million unique TCR beta chains included roughly 11 million shared by two or more donors. Assay used: immunoSEQ multiplex PCR; TCRdb lists only in-frame clones, some missing. D and trimming come from the DNA, and the V and J calls and clone size come from that table. The ten top clones account for around 1.1%, within a sample of some 83,000 clones. J is TRBJ2-3 and V is TRBV6-5; D possibly corresponds to TRBD2 (6 bases). The receptor was derived from a woman aged 25 to 39 in good health and CMV-seronegative. The sample comprised PBMCs. The CDR3 coding sequence is TGTGCCAGCAGTTACACCGGGACTTCTACAGATACGCAGTATTTT. As protein: CASSYTGTSTDTQYF.